These 29 T cell receptor beta chains were sequenced from one sample in a study of beta chain features in type 1 diabetes. General study points: TCRB CDR3s from Type 1 diabetes patients were moderately but significantly shorter in all four CD4+ subsets.

The antigens these receptors bind are not known. Isolated RNA was reverse transcribed in full, so expressed TCRB transcripts were sequenced. Sequencing used immunoSEQ multiplex PCR; TCRdb keeps in-frame clones, though not all of them. The sample carries around 56,000 clones, around 50% recorded once. Source material: Tregs from blood. These receptors originate from a woman between 35 and 50 years old with type 1 diabetes.

This clone was found a few times. The J gene is TRBJ1-2, the V gene TRBV29-1, with D possibly being TRBD1 (5 bases). Trimming removed 6 bases at V and 2 bases at J, with 7 bases between. CDR1 is SQVTM and CDR2 is ANQGSEA in the germline V gene. The CDR3 spans 11 residues. CDR3 amino acids: CSVGGNYGYTF. As DNA, the CDR3 is TGCAGCGTGGGGGGGAACTATGGCTACACCTTC.

The chain is built from TRBV9 and TRBJ1-5; D is possibly TRBD1 (5 bases). V lost 4 bases, J lost 12 bases, and 23 bases lay in between. This CDR3 is 15 amino acids long. Germline CDR1 and CDR2: SGDLS and YYNGEE. The CDR3 sequence: CASSWGGPAPSSQHF. The CDR3 DNA is TGTGCCAGCAGCTGGGGCGGCCCCGCCCCATCAAGCCAGCATTTT.

This clone was seen repeatedly, ten times or more. CDR3 bases: TGTGCCAGCAGTTTAGCGGGGGGCTCTGGGGCCAACGTCCTGACTTTC. Protein product: CASSLAGGSGANVLTF. V usage is TRBV28 and J usage is TRBJ2-6, with TRBD2 matching over 8 bases. Germline V CDR1 and CDR2: MDHEN, SYDVKM. The CDR3 has 16 amino acids. The junction had 0 bases not matched to a gene; V was cut back by 2 bases and J by 0 bases.

V is TRBV30 and J is TRBJ1-1, with 10 bases matching TRBD1. The CDR3 sequence is 13 residues long. The ends lost 5 bases at V and 4 bases at J; junction bases unmatched: 4. CDR1 GTSNPN and CDR2 SVGIG come from the germline V gene (reference sequence). The CDR3 coding sequence is TGTGCCTGGGACAGGGGGCCGGGCACTGAAGCTTTCTTT. This encodes CAWDRGPGTEAFF.

V is TRBV5-8 and J is TRBJ1-1; the D gene is possibly TRBD1 (5 bases). Germline V gene sequence: CDR1 SGHTS, CDR2 YDEGEE. CDR3 length: 17 amino acids. The ends were cut back, 1 base at V and 13 bases at J, with 29 bases in the middle. The CDR3 loop reads CASSLRVTGTREKVVFF. In DNA, the CDR3 is TGTGCCAGCAGCTTGAGGGTGACCGGGACCCGGGAGAAGGTAGTTTTCTTT.

V is TRBV7-9 and J is TRBJ1-1; D uncertain. The CDR3 is 14 residues long. The V and J ends lost 1 base and 3 bases respectively, with 9 bases between them. Per germline, CDR1 SEHNR and CDR2 FQNEAQ (reference sequence). The CDR3 is CASSLGAGYTEAFF. In DNA form, the CDR3 reads TGTGCCAGCAGCTTAGGGGCAGGTTACACTGAAGCTTTCTTT.

This clone was counted between two and nine times. This chain links TRBV4-2 with TRBJ2-6; weak D call: TRBD2 (6 bases). The CDR3 length is 17 residues. Germline V gene lookup returns CDR1 LGHNA and CDR2 YNFKEQ. Trimming left V 5 bases short and J 0 bases short, with 14 bases between. The CDR3 sequence is CASSWGLPRSGANVLTF. CDR3 bases: TGTGCCAGCAGCTGGGGACTGCCCCGCTCTGGGGCCAACGTCCTGACTTTC.

Only one count was recorded for this clone. V is TRBV4-2 and J is TRBJ2-5, with 8 bases lining up with TRBD2. The germline gives CDR1 LGHNA, CDR2 YNFKEQ. The length of the CDR3 is 17 residues. V shed 0 bases and J 1 base; nucleotides not matched to a gene: 7. CDR3 nucleotide sequence: TGTGCCAGCAGCCAAGATCAGGGCGGGGGGATCCAAGAGACCCAGTACTTC. Translated: CASSQDQGGGIQETQYF.

The gene calls are TRBV5-1 and TRBJ2-7; TRBD1 agrees at 12 bases. The J segment lost 4 bases and the V segment lost 2 bases, leaving 4 bases of the junction unmatched. CDR3 length equals 15 residues. CDR1 is SGHRS and CDR2 is YFSETQ in the germline V gene. The CDR3 sequence is CASSLLGQGAYEQYF. The CDR3 DNA reads as TGCGCCAGCAGCTTACTGGGACAGGGGGCATACGAGCAGTACTTC.

This chain links TRBV2 with TRBJ1-2; the D is unclear. This CDR3 is 13 amino acids long. Looked up from germline, CDR1 is SNHLY and CDR2 is FYNNEI. With 7 bases removed from V and 2 bases from J, the gap between germline ends came to 11 bases. Written as DNA, the CDR3 is TGTGCCAGCACCTACTTGGAGAACTATGGCTACACCTTC. This sequence encodes CASTYLENYGYTF.

J is TRBJ1-6 and V is TRBV18, with 11 bases fitting TRBD1. CDR1 and CDR2 (germline): KGHSH, LQKENI. The CDR3 consists of 14 residues. Trimming took 5 bases from V and 10 from J; bases not matched to a gene: 4. The CDR3: CASSEDRGRSPLHF. The CDR3, as DNA: TGTGCCAGCTCAGAGGACAGGGGGCGATCACCCCTCCACTTT.

The chain has TRBV7-2 and TRBJ2-5; possibly TRBD2 for D (5 bases). V lost 1 base and J 4 bases, leaving 13 bases between the germline ends. Germline V gene lookup returns CDR1 SGHTA and CDR2 FQGNSA. The CDR3 length is 15 residues. CDR3 in amino acids: CASSLGVIEGETQYF. The CDR3 region has the DNA TGTGCCAGCAGCTTAGGAGTCATTGAGGGAGAGACCCAGTACTTC.

The V and J genes are TRBV7-2 and TRBJ2-2; D might be TRBD1 (6 bases). Trimming stripped 6 bases from V and 4 bases from J, with 12 bases between. The germline CDR1 and CDR2 sequences are SGHTA and FQGNSA. The CDR3 length is 14 residues. Here the CDR3 DNA reads TGTGCCAGCAGTCAATTCAGGGGCACCGGGGAGCTGTTTTTT. It is translated as CASSQFRGTGELFF.

This clone was seen a few times. J is TRBJ2-7 and V is TRBV7-3, with D possibly TRBD2 on 6 matching bases. Trimming stripped 5 bases from V and 3 bases from J, with 11 bases between. CDR1 is SGHTA, CDR2 FQGTGA, per germline. The CDR3 has 13 residues. The CDR3 nucleotides read TGTGCCAGCAGCCCTCAGGGAGGCTACGAGCAGTACTTC. It translates to CASSPQGGYEQYF. The full variable domain, rest sourced from reference TRBV7-3 and TRBJ2-7, is GAGVSQTPSNKVTEKGKYVELRCDPISGHTALYWYRQSLGQGPEFLIYFQGTGAADDSGLPNDRFFAVRPEGSVSTLKIQRTERGDSAVYLCASSPQGGYEQYFGPGTRLTVT.

V and J are TRBV4-3 and TRBJ1-1, with 10 positions matching TRBD1. Germline loops: CDR1 LGHNA, CDR2 YSLEER. There are 16 residues in the CDR3. The J segment lost 0 bases and the V segment lost 4 bases, leaving 5 bases of the junction unmatched. In DNA, the CDR3 is TGCGCCAGCAGCCGCGGGACAGGGGAGCTGAACACTGAAGCTTTCTTT. Its translation is CASSRGTGELNTEAFF.

The rearrangement joins TRBV6-5 to TRBJ1-2; D remains unclear. The germline V gene encodes CDR1 MNHEY and CDR2 SVGAGI. V lost 7 bases to trimming and J lost 8 bases, with 11 bases between them. The length of the CDR3 is 11 residues. CDR3 in amino acids: CASTPEGGYTF. The CDR3 nucleotides read TGTGCCAGCACCCCGGAGGGAGGCTACACCTTC.

In DNA, the CDR3 is TGTGCCAGCAGTACCTGGACAGGGGGTCAGCCCCAGCATTTT. This sequence encodes CASSTWTGGQPQHF. The chain links TRBV28 to TRBJ1-5; TRBD1 matches 10 bases. The CDR3 is 14 residues long. Trimming took 5 bases from V and 6 from J; bases not matched to a gene: 4. The germline CDR1 and CDR2 sequences are MDHEN and SYDVKM.

This clone was seen a few times. The rearrangement links TRBV2 to TRBJ1-5; perhaps TRBD1 as D (5 bases). Germline lookup yields CDR1 SNHLY and CDR2 FYNNEI. The germline V and J ends were trimmed by 1 base and 4 bases, with 8 bases remaining between them. CDR3 length: 14 residues. CDR3 nucleotides: TGTGCCAGCAGTGAAGATGGGGGGAATCAGCCCCAGCATTTT. It codes for CASSEDGGNQPQHF.

The chain employs TRBV5-1 and TRBJ1-1; unclear D gene. CDR3 size: 14 residues. V lost 0 bases and J lost 1, with 7 bases in between. The germline V gene encodes CDR1 SGHRS and CDR2 YFSETQ. DNA for the CDR3: TGCGCCAGCAGCTTGGACAGCCAGAACACTGAAGCTTTCTTT. This codes for CASSLDSQNTEAFF.

This clone was recorded a few times. This chain joins TRBV4-3 and TRBJ1-4; 8 nucleotides match TRBD1. Germline V CDR1 and CDR2: LGHNA, YSLEER. This CDR3 has 19 amino acids. The V gene end was trimmed by 1 base and the J gene end by 7 bases; junction bases not matched to a gene: 17. This chain's CDR3 is CASSQAGPDRDVRGEKLFF. The CDR3 DNA reads TGCGCCAGCAGCCAAGCCGGACCGGACAGGGACGTTCGCGGTGAAAAACTGTTTTTT.

This clone was found once. This chain uses TRBV19 with TRBJ2-2; 8 bases line up with TRBD2. Germline V gene sequence: CDR1 LNHDA, CDR2 SQIVND (reference sequence). This CDR3 contains 15 residues. Germline trimming cut 6 bases from V and 1 base from J; bases unmatched to any gene: 4. The CDR3 region is CASSKTSVNTGELFF. The CDR3 DNA sequence: TGTGCCAGTAGCAAGACTAGCGTGAACACCGGGGAGCTGTTTTTT.

This clone was detected only a few times. V is TRBV7-2 and J is TRBJ2-3; 8 positions agree with TRBD2. The V gene end was trimmed by 5 bases and the J gene end by 1 base; junction bases not matched to a gene: 8. Germline CDR1 and CDR2: SGHTA and FQGNSA. The CDR3 extends over 16 amino acids. CDR3 sequence reads: CASSPRLAIRTDTQYF. In DNA, the CDR3 is TGTGCCAGCAGCCCTAGACTAGCGATCCGCACAGATACGCAGTATTTT.

Here the CDR3 reads CSVAGQEGVEQYF. In DNA form, the CDR3 reads TGCAGCGTCGCGGGACAGGAGGGTGTCGAGCAGTACTTC. This chain uses TRBV29-1 with TRBJ2-7; 8 positions agree with TRBD1. The V and J ends lost 6 bases and 6 bases, in that order; junction bases with no gene match: 10. Germline V gives CDR1 SQVTM, CDR2 ANQGSEA. CDR3 size: 13 residues.

The V and J genes are TRBV18 and TRBJ1-3; a weak D match, TRBD1 (6 bases). This CDR3 is 16 amino acids long. Germline V CDR1 and CDR2: KGHSH, LQKENI. Between the trimmed V and J ends, which lost 2 bases and 4 bases, there was a span of 15 bases. The CDR3 loop reads CASSPTRGTLGNTIYF. In DNA, the CDR3 is TGTGCCAGCTCACCAACCAGGGGTACTTTGGGAAACACCATATATTTT.

The sample holds a few counts of this clone. J is TRBJ2-7 and V is TRBV27; a weak D match, TRBD1 (6 bases). From germline, CDR1 is MNHEY and CDR2 SMNVEV (reference sequence). There are 12 residues in the CDR3. V lost 4 bases and J lost 4, with 8 bases in between. The CDR3 DNA reads as TGTGCCAGCAGTTCTCAGGGGTACGAGCAGTACTTC. The encoded protein is CASSSQGYEQYF.

A few counts support this clone. This chain links TRBV20-1 with TRBJ2-5, with D uncertain. Per germline, CDR1 DFQATT and CDR2 SNEGSKA (reference sequence). The CDR3 extends over 11 amino acids. CDR3 protein: CSAYPQETQYF. CDR3 nucleotides: TGCAGCGCCTACCCCCAAGAGACCCAGTACTTC.

V usage is TRBV10-3 and J usage is TRBJ1-2; 7 bases map to TRBD1. In germline, CDR1 is ENHRY, CDR2 SYGVKD. The CDR3 is 13 residues long. Unmatched junction bases numbered 5, after V lost 4 bases and J lost 6 bases. CDR3 sequence: CAISVAGGDGYTF. The CDR3 DNA reads TGTGCCATCAGTGTTGCAGGGGGAGATGGCTACACCTTC.

This clone was seen only a few times. As DNA, the CDR3 is TGCGCCAGCAGCTTGGAGGCAGGGAGGTTCACAGATACGCAGTATTTT. This encodes CASSLEAGRFTDTQYF. This chain uses TRBV5-1 with TRBJ2-3; tentative D call: TRBD2 (6 bases). Germline lookup yields CDR1 SGHRS and CDR2 YFSETQ. Trimming removed 0 bases at V and 2 bases at J, with 13 bases between. CDR3 length: 16 amino acids.

On this clone itself: One end of the junction fails to match germline, which may point to a read error. The chain couples TRBV4-2 to TRBJ1-4; D may be TRBD1 (5 bases). CDR1 is LGHNA and CDR2 is YNFKEQ in the germline V gene. This CDR3 has 12 amino acids. CDR3 DNA sequence: TGTGCCAGCAGCCAAGACAGGGAAAAGCTGTTTTTT. It specifies CASSQDREKLFF.